Presented here are 23 T cell receptor beta chains from one specimen sequenced in a study of blood T cell repertoires in COVID-19 (dated by TCRdb to about 2020). Library creation used the immunoSEQ multiplex PCR assay. The table was pulled from immuneACCESS by TCRdb, which kept in-frame rearrangements only. Such tables lose some clones; where checked, under half of the loss comes from unresolved V genes, and the rest has no known cause. The sample contains some 100,000 clones, roughly 76% of them found a single time. Clones ranked in the top ten supply more than 9% of the sample. The specimen was peripheral blood. Receptors originate from a human donor in a cohort sampled during active COVID-19.

The chain couples TRBV2 to TRBJ2-7, with 9 bases identical to TRBD1. Germline loops: CDR1 SNHLY, CDR2 FYNNEI. V trimming: 7 bases; J trimming: 6 bases; junction bases outside the gene matches: 13. The CDR3 length is 15 residues. For the CDR3, the DNA is TGTGCCAGCACCCCACCGGGACAGGGATTTCGCGAGCAGTACTTC. Its protein product is CASTPPGQGFREQYF. Variable domain in full (rest from reference TRBV2 and TRBJ2-7): EPEVTQTPSHQVTQMGQEVILRCVPISNHLYFYWYRQILGQKVEFLVSFYNNEISEKSEIFDDQFSVERPDGSNFTLKIRSTKLEDSAMYFCASTPPGQGFREQYFGPGTRLTVT.

This chain connects TRBV28 to TRBJ2-7, with 8 positions matching TRBD2. The CDR3 has 14 amino acids. The ends lost 3 bases at V and 5 bases at J; junction bases unmatched: 6. Germline loops: CDR1 MDHEN, CDR2 SYDVKM. The CDR3 sequence is CASSLAGGTHEQYF. CDR3 DNA sequence: TGTGCCAGCAGTTTGGCGGGAGGTACCCACGAGCAGTACTTC.

This chain joins TRBV4-3 and TRBJ1-1; a weak D match, TRBD1 (6 bases). V shed 0 bases and J shed 0 bases, with 8 bases lying between them. Germline V CDR1 and CDR2: LGHNA, YSLEER. There are 15 residues in the CDR3. The CDR3 DNA follows: TGCGCCAGCAGCCAAGACAGGGGAATGAACACTGAAGCTTTCTTT. It codes for CASSQDRGMNTEAFF.

In its sample, this clone was seen once. The chain has TRBV29-1 and TRBJ2-5; 14 positions agree with TRBD2. Germline trimming cut 0 bases from V and 5 bases from J; bases unmatched to any gene: 2. This CDR3 region has 15 residues. Per germline, CDR1 SQVTM and CDR2 ANQGSEA. CDR3 coding DNA: TGCAGCGTTGAAGACGGACTAGCGGGAGGCGAGACCCAGTACTTC. Its protein product is CSVEDGLAGGETQYF.

The V gene is TRBV6-5, the J gene TRBJ2-7, with 10 bases lining up with TRBD1. With V trimmed by 10 bases and J by 2 bases, 5 bases remained unmatched. The CDR3 totals 13 residues. The germline gives CDR1 MNHEY, CDR2 SVGAGI. The CDR3 reads CATGQGGAYEQYF. DNA for the CDR3: TGTGCCACCGGACAGGGGGGGGCCTACGAGCAGTACTTC.

The chain recombines TRBV29-1 with TRBJ1-1; TRBD1 aligns across 7 bases. The CDR3 spans 13 residues. Trimming cost V 6 bases and J 2 bases; bases outside gene matches: 6. From germline, CDR1 is SQVTM and CDR2 ANQGSEA. The CDR3 region is CSVETGTNTEAFF. CDR3 DNA sequence: TGCAGCGTCGAGACAGGGACCAACACTGAAGCTTTCTTT.

The CDR3 region is CASSPPQTPQHF. CDR3 DNA sequence: TGTGCCAGCAGTCCCCCACAGACGCCCCAGCATTTT. The chain couples TRBV28 to TRBJ1-5; D is undetermined. The CDR3 extends over 12 amino acids. From germline, CDR1 is MDHEN and CDR2 SYDVKM. V was clipped by 5 bases and J by 9 bases, with 11 bases between them. Full variable domain (missing parts from reference TRBV28 and TRBJ1-5): DVKVTQSSRYLVKRTGEKVFLECVQDMDHENMFWYRQDPGLGLRLIYFSYDVKMKEKGDIPEGYSVSREKKERFSLILESASTNQTSMYLCASSPPQTPQHFGDGTRLSIL.

The rearrangement joins TRBV9 to TRBJ2-6; D call uncertain. This CDR3 contains 16 residues. Trimming removed 4 bases from V and 0 bases from J, with 11 bases in between. Germline V gene lookup returns CDR1 SGDLS and CDR2 YYNGEE. The CDR3 is CASSFQSSSGANVLTF. CDR3 sequence (DNA): TGTGCCAGCAGCTTCCAAAGTAGCTCTGGGGCCAACGTCCTGACTTTC.

The rearrangement uses TRBV27 and TRBJ2-3, with 11 bases matching TRBD2. Germline-derived CDR1 and CDR2 are MNHEY and SMNVEV (reference sequence). The CDR3 runs 17 residues. V dropped 5 bases and J dropped 4; count of bases not matched to a gene: 11. In DNA, the CDR3 is TGTGCCAGCAGTCCTCTCGGGCTAGCGGGGGGAGCAGATACGCAGTATTTT. The encoded protein is CASSPLGLAGGADTQYF.

This clone was counted between two and nine times. J is TRBJ1-3 and V is TRBV7-2; D not resolved. The CDR3 covers 15 residues. V was clipped by 3 bases and J by 3 bases, with 12 bases between them. The germline V gene encodes CDR1 SGHTA and CDR2 FQGNSA. CDR3 loop: CASSFGAGIGNTIYF. CDR3 nucleotides: TGTGCCAGCAGCTTTGGTGCGGGGATTGGAAACACCATATATTTT.

J is TRBJ1-2 and V is TRBV7-9, with no clear D. V gave up 0 bases and J gave up 8 bases, with 10 bases separating them. This CDR3 spans 13 amino acids. Germline CDR1 is SEHNR and CDR2 is FQNEAQ (reference sequence). CDR3 in amino acids: CASSLARGGGYTF. As DNA, the CDR3 is TGTGCCAGCAGCTTAGCTCGGGGAGGAGGCTACACCTTC.

This clone was detected once. The chain combines TRBV7-9 with TRBJ1-1; D possibly corresponds to TRBD1 (5 bases). Trimming removed 0 bases at V and 0 bases at J, with 8 bases between. Germline assignment: CDR1 SEHNR and CDR2 FQNEAQ (reference sequence). The CDR3 has 15 residues. The CDR3 reads CASSLAQGLNTEAFF. CDR3 DNA: TGTGCCAGCAGCTTAGCGCAGGGTTTGAACACTGAAGCTTTCTTT.

This clone was counted a few times. The chain has TRBV29-1 and TRBJ2-7, with D tentatively TRBD2 (5 bases). Germline V gives CDR1 SQVTM, CDR2 ANQGSEA. V lost 6 bases, J lost 0 bases, and 9 bases lay in between. The CDR3 runs 12 residues. This CDR3 reads CSVQAGSYEQYF. The CDR3 DNA is TGCAGCGTGCAGGCGGGCTCCTACGAGCAGTACTTC.

The chain joins TRBV24-1 to TRBJ1-6, with D unclear. The CDR3 totals 13 residues. The germline gives CDR1 KGHDR, CDR2 SFDVKD. V was clipped by 7 bases and J by 5 bases, with 8 bases between them. CDR3: CATSREDNSPLHF. The DNA of the CDR3 is TGTGCCACCAGCCGGGAGGATAATTCACCCCTCCACTTT.

This chain links TRBV27 with TRBJ1-4; a possible D gene is TRBD1 (5 bases). This CDR3 comprises 16 residues. Looked up from germline, CDR1 is MNHEY and CDR2 is SMNVEV (reference sequence). The V gene lost 1 base and the J gene lost 7 bases, with 16 bases spanning the gap. The CDR3 loop reads CASSLLGAGKGEKLFF. DNA of the CDR3: TGTGCCAGCAGTTTATTAGGGGCAGGGAAGGGTGAAAAACTGTTTTTT.

This clone was seen a handful of times. The CDR3 region is CASSSGTVYEQYF. The CDR3 region has the DNA TGTGCCAGCAGTTCCGGGACAGTCTACGAGCAGTACTTC. This rearrangement joins TRBV28 to TRBJ2-7; 7 bases align to TRBD1. Germline assignment: CDR1 MDHEN and CDR2 SYDVKM. The CDR3 covers 13 residues. With V trimmed by 4 bases and J by 3 bases, 3 bases remained unmatched.

The chain links TRBV7-2 to TRBJ2-7, with D maybe TRBD1 (6 bases). Trimming left V 5 bases short and J 0 bases short, with 17 bases between. There are 16 residues in the CDR3. Germline lookup yields CDR1 SGHTA and CDR2 FQGNSA. CDR3 amino acids: CASSLRTAGTSYEQYF. In DNA form, the CDR3 reads TGTGCCAGCAGCCTACGGACAGCCGGAACCTCCTACGAGCAGTACTTC.

The chain combines TRBV7-8 with TRBJ2-3, with D uncertain. CDR3 length: 14 amino acids. Between the trimmed V and J ends, which lost 1 base and 3 bases, there was a span of 8 bases. Per the germline V gene, CDR1 is SGHVS and CDR2 is FQNEAQ. The CDR3 protein is CASSLGARTDTQYF. CDR3 in DNA: TGTGCCAGCAGCTTAGGTGCGAGGACAGATACGCAGTATTTT. Full variable domain (remainder filled in from reference TRBV7-8 and TRBJ2-3): GAGVSQSPRYKVAKRGQDVALRCDPISGHVSLFWYQQALGQGPEFLTYFQNEAQLDKSGLPSDRFFAERPEGSVSTLKIQRTQQEDSAVYLCASSLGARTDTQYFGPGTRLTVL.

The chain couples TRBV5-1 to TRBJ2-3, with a tentative D call TRBD2 (7 bases). CDR3 length equals 14 residues. CDR1 is SGHRS and CDR2 is YFSETQ in the germline V gene. The germline V and J ends were trimmed by 4 bases and 2 bases, with 11 bases remaining between them. The CDR3 DNA is TGCGCCAGCAGCATCGCGGGGGCCACAGATACGCAGTATTTT. Protein product: CASSIAGATDTQYF.

A few counts support this clone. The chain is built from TRBV7-8 and TRBJ1-6, with TRBD1 as a possible D gene (5 bases). Germline lookup yields CDR1 SGHVS and CDR2 FQNEAQ. The CDR3 has 16 amino acids. V lost 6 bases to trimming and J lost 7 bases, with 19 bases between them. DNA for the CDR3: TGTGCCAGCAGACTTACGCGAGACAGTCTAAATTCACCCCTCCACTTT. Translation gives CASRLTRDSLNSPLHF.

This chain uses TRBV24-1 with TRBJ2-6, with a tentative D call TRBD1 (6 bases). CDR3 length: 18 amino acids. Trimming stripped 1 base from V and 0 bases from J, with 12 bases between. The V gene's germline CDR1 is KGHDR and CDR2 SFDVKD. The CDR3 coding sequence is TGTGCCACCAGTGATTTTGGGGGCCCTGGCTCTGGGGCCAACGTCCTGACTTTC. Translated, it gives CATSDFGGPGSGANVLTF.

Only a few counts were recorded for this clone. This chain links TRBV28 with TRBJ2-7; D remains ambiguous. The CDR3 is 13 amino acids. Germline CDR1 MDHEN, CDR2 SYDVKM. V lost 7 bases and J 6 bases, leaving 16 bases between the germline ends. The CDR3 DNA follows: TGTGCCAGCACGGAACGGGTCCCCTTCGAGCAGTACTTC. Translated: CASTERVPFEQYF.

This clone was counted a few times. The rearrangement joins TRBV6-4 to TRBJ1-1; weak D call: TRBD1 (5 bases). Per germline, CDR1 MRHNA and CDR2 SNTAGT. The CDR3 length is 14 residues. The V gene lost 3 bases and the J gene lost 6 bases, with 14 bases spanning the gap. CDR3 DNA sequence: TGTGCCAGCAGTGAGCACGGGGGTCAGGCTGAAGCTTTCTTT. It translates to CASSEHGGQAEAFF.